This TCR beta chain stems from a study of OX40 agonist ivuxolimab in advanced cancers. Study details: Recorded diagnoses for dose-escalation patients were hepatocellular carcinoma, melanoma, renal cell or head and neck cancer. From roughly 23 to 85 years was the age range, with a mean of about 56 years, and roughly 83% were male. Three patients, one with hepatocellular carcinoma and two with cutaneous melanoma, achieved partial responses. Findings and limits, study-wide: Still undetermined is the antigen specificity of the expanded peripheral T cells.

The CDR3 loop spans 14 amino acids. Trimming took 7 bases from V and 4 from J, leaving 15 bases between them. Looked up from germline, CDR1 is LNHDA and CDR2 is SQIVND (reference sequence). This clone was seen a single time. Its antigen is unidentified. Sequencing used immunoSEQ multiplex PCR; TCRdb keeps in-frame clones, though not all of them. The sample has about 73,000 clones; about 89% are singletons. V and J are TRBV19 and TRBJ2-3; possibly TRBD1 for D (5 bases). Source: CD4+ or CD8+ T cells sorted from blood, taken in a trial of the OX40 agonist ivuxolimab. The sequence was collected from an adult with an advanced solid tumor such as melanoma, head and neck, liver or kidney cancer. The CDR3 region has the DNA TGTGCCAGTAAGACACTCTTAGGGGCAGATACGCAGTATTTT. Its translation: CASKTLLGADTQYF.